This TCR beta chain is from a study of cytomegalovirus exposure and HLA in healthy donors. Overall study: Findings of an earlier analysis included some 120 million unique TCR beta sequences from 170 million or so T cells. Around 83% of some 390 genotyped donors fell in the Caucasian-associated ancestry cluster. General study findings and limits: In a later analysis, around 18,000 TCR beta sequences were associated with HLA alleles at 0.05 false discovery rate.

Comment on this clone: Its matching antigen is unknown.

The PCR ran on 60 Vbeta and 13 Jbeta primers. Data came from immunoSEQ multiplex PCR; TCRdb stores just in-frame clones and leaves some out. The sample has about 110,000 clones; 70% to 85% are singletons. CDR1 MNHEY and CDR2 SVGAGI come from the germline V gene. V lost 6 bases and J 2 bases, leaving 11 bases between the germline ends. This CDR3 contains 13 residues. The receptor's source is a woman aged 18 to 35 in good health and CMV-seronegative. The chain has TRBV6-5 and TRBJ2-7; D is unresolved. The sequenced sample was PBMCs. CDR3 nucleotide sequence: TGTGCCAGCAGACACAGTGAGACCTACGAGCAGTACTTC. This gives the protein CASRHSETYEQYF.